The 6 T cell receptor beta chains presented below share a single source sample, sequenced in a study of T cells after yellow fever vaccination. TCRdb recomputed calls from the 5' RACE reads with MiXCR, one row per CDR3 protein. Among around 340,000 distinct CDR3 sequences listed, approximately 12% were seen once. This specimen consisted of CD4+ T cells sorted from PBMCs, obtained 15 days after the yellow fever booster vaccination. The receptors derive from a man aged 18 to 29 who received the YFV17D yellow fever vaccine.

The chain links TRBV7-9 to TRBJ1-2; maybe TRBD1 (5 bases). Germline-derived CDR1 and CDR2 are SEHNR and FQNEAQ (reference sequence). The CDR3 length is 13 residues. V was pared by 7 bases and J by 2 bases, with 11 bases between. CDR3 loop: CASKSDRNYGYTF. As DNA, the CDR3 is TGTGCCAGCAAATCTGACAGAAACTATGGCTACACCTTC.

This chain uses TRBV9 with TRBJ1-2; no clear D gene. The CDR3 totals 13 residues. Germline V CDR1 and CDR2: SGDLS, YYNGEE. The germline V and J ends were trimmed by 3 bases and 4 bases, with 10 bases remaining between them. CDR3 nucleotides: TGTGCCAGCAGCGCAGACACCTTCTATGGCTACACCTTC. This encodes CASSADTFYGYTF.

The chain employs TRBV5-1 and TRBJ1-1; 8 positions match TRBD1. Trimming took 2 bases from V and 5 from J; bases not matched to a gene: 8. The CDR3 spans 15 residues. CDR1 is SGHRS and CDR2 is YFSETQ in the germline V gene. In DNA, the CDR3 is TGCGCCAGCAGCTTACCGGACAGGGACGGAACTGAAGCTTTCTTT. As protein: CASSLPDRDGTEAFF. Complete variable domain (other parts from reference TRBV5-1 and TRBJ1-1): KAGVTQTPRYLIKTRGQQVTLSCSPISGHRSVSWYQQTPGQGLQFLFEYFSETQRNKGNFPGRFSGRQFSNSRSEMNVSTLELGDSALYLCASSLPDRDGTEAFFGQGTRLTVV.

The V gene is TRBV20-1, the J gene TRBJ2-1; D remains unclear. V was cut by 6 bases and J by 2 bases, with 17 bases left in between. This CDR3 is built from 15 residues. The germline V gene encodes CDR1 DFQATT and CDR2 SNEGSKA (reference sequence). Here the CDR3 reads CSAPRAASAYNEQFF. The CDR3 DNA reads TGCAGTGCCCCCCGGGCGGCGTCAGCCTACAATGAGCAGTTCTTC.

The chain couples TRBV7-8 to TRBJ2-1; 8 bases fit TRBD1. This CDR3 has 17 amino acids. Trimming took 5 bases from V and 3 from J; bases not matched to a gene: 12. The germline V gene encodes CDR1 SGHVS and CDR2 FQNEAQ. In DNA, the CDR3 is TGTGCCAGCAGCCCACCCAGGGGGCGTCAATTCTACAATGAGCAGTTCTTC. This codes for CASSPPRGRQFYNEQFF. Full variable domain (missing parts from reference TRBV7-8 and TRBJ2-1): GAGVSQSPRYKVAKRGQDVALRCDPISGHVSLFWYQQALGQGPEFLTYFQNEAQLDKSGLPSDRFFAERPEGSVSTLKIQRTQQEDSAVYLCASSPPRGRQFYNEQFFGPGTRLTVL.

V and J are TRBV6-5 and TRBJ2-3; D not resolved. The length of the CDR3 is 11 residues. Germline V gives CDR1 MNHEY, CDR2 SVGAGI. The germline V and J ends were trimmed by 7 bases and 2 bases, with 4 bases remaining between them. CDR3 protein: CASKNTDTQYF. CDR3 DNA: TGTGCCAGCAAAAACACAGATACGCAGTATTTT.